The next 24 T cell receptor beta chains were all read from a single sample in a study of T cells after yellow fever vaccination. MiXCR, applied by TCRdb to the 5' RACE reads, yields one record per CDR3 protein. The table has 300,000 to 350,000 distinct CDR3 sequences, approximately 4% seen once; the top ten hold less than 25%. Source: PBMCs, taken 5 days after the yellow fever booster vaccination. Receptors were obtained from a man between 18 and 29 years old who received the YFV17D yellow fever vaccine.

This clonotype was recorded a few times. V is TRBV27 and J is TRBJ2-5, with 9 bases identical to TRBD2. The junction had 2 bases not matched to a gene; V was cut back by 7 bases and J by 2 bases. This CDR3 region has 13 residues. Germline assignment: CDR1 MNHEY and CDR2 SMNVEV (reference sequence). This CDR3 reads CASKAGGQETQYF. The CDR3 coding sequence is TGTGCCAGCAAGGCGGGGGGGCAAGAGACCCAGTACTTC.

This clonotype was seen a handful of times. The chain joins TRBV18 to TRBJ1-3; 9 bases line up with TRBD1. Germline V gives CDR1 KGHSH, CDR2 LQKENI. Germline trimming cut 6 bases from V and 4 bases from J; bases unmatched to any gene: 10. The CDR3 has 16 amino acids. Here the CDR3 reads CASSEGQGQTGNTIYF. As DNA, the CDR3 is TGTGCCAGCTCGGAGGGACAGGGACAAACCGGAAACACCATATATTTT.

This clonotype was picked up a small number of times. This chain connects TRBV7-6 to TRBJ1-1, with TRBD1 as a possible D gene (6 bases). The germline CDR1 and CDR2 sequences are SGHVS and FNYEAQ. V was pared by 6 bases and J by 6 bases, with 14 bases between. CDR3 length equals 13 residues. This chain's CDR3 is CASRKEGDPEAFF. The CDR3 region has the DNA TGTGCCAGCAGGAAAGAGGGGGATCCTGAAGCTTTCTTT.

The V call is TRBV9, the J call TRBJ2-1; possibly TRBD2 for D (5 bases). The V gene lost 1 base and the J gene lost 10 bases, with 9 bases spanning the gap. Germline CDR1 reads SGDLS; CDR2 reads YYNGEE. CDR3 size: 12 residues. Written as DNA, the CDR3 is TGTGCCAGCAGCGTACGGGGAGTCGAGCAGTTCTTC. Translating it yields CASSVRGVEQFF.

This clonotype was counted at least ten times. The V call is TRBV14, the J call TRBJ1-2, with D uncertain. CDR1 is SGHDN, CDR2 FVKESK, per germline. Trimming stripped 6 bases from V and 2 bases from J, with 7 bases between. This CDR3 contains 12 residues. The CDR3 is CASSKGNYGYTF. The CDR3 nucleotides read TGTGCCAGCAGTAAGGGAAACTATGGCTACACCTTC.

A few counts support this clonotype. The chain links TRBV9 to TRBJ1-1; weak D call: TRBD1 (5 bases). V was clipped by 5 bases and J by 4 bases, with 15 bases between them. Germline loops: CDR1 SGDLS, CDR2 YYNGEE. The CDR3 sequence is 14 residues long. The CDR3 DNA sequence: TGTGCCAGCAGGCCGTCGGGGGGTGGCACTGAAGCTTTCTTT. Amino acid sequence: CASRPSGGGTEAFF.

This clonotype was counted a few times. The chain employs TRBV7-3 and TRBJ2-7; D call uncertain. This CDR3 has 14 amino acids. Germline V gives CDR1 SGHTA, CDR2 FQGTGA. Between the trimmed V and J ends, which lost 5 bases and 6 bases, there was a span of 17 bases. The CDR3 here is CASSPHPGNSEQYF. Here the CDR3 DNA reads TGTGCCAGCAGCCCCCACCCGGGCAACTCCGAGCAGTACTTC.

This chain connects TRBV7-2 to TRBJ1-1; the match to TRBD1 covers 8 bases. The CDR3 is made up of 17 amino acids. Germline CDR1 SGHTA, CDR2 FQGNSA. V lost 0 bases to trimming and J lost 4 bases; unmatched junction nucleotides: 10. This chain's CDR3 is CASSLAGAGGRSTEAFF. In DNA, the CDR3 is TGTGCCAGCAGCTTAGCGGGGGCAGGGGGCCGTAGCACTGAAGCTTTCTTT.

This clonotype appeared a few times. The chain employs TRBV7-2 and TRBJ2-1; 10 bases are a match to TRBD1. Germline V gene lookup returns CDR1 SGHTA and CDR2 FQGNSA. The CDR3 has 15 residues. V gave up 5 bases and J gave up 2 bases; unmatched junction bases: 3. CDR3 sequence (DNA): TGTGCCAGCAGCACCGGACAGGGGGCCTACAATGAGCAGTTCTTC. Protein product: CASSTGQGAYNEQFF.

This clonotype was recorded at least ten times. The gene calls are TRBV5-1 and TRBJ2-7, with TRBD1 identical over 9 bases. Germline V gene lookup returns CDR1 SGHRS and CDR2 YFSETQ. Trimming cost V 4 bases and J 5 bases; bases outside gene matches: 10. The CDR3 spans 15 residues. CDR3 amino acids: CASSAGTGQLDEQYF. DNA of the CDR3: TGCGCCAGCAGCGCCGGGACAGGGCAATTGGACGAGCAGTACTTC.

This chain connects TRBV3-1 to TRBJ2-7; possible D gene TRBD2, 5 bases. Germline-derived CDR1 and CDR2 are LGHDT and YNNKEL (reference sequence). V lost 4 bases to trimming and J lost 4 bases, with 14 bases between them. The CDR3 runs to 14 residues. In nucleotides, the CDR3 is TGTGCCAGCAGCCGTTCCGTAGGGAGTTACGAGCAGTACGTC. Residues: CASSRSVGSYEQYV.

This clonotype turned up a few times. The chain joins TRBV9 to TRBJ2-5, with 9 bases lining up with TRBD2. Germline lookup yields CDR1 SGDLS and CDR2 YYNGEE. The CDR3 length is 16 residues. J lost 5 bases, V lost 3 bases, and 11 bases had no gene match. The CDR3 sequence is CASSALGGGASETQYF. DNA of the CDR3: TGTGCCAGCAGCGCCCTTGGCGGGGGGGCCAGTGAGACCCAGTACTTC.

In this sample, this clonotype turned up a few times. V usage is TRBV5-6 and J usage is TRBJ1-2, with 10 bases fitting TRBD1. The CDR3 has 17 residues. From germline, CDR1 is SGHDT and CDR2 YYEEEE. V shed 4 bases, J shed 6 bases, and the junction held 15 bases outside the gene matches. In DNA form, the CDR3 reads TGTGCCAGCAGCCTCGAAATACGACAGGGGGCTAGGGATGGCTACACCTTC. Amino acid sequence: CASSLEIRQGARDGYTF.

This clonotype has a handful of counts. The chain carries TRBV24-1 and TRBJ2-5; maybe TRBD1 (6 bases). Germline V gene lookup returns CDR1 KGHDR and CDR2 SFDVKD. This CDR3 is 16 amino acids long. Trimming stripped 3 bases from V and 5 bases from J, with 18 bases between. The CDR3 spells CATSDVRGSRSETQYF. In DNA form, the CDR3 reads TGTGCCACCAGTGATGTTAGGGGGTCTAGGAGCGAGACCCAGTACTTC.

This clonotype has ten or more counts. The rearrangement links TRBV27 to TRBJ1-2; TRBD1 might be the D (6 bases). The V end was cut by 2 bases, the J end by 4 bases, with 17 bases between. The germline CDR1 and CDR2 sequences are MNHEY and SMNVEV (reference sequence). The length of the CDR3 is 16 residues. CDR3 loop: CASSLVQGKGAYGYTF. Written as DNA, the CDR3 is TGTGCCAGCAGTTTAGTACAGGGAAAAGGGGCCTATGGCTACACCTTC.

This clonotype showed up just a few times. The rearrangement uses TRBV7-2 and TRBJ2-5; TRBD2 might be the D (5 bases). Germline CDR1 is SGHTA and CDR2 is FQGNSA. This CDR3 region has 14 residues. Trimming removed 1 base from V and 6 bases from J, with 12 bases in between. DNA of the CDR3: TGTGCCAGCAGCTTAGATGCCGGGGAAAAGACCCAGTACTTC. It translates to CASSLDAGEKTQYF.

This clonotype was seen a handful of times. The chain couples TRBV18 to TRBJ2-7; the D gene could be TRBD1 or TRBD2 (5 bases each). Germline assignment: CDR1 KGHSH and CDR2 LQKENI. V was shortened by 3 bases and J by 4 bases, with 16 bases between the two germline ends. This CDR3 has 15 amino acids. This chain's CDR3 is CASSPRGVRTYEQYF. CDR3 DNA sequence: TGTGCCAGCTCACCCAGAGGGGTAAGAACATACGAGCAGTACTTC.

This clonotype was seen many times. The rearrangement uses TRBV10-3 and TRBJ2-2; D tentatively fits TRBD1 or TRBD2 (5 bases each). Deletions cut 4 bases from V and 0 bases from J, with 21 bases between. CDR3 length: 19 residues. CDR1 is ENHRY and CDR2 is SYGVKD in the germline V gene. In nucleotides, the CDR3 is TGTGCCATCAGTGGGGGGTACCAACAAAGACCGGCGAACACCGGGGAGCTGTTTTTT. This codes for CAISGGYQQRPANTGELFF.

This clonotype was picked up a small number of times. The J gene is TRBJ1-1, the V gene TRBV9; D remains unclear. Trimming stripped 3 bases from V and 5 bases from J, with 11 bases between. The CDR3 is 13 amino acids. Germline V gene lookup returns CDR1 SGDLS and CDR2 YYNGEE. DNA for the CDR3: TGTGCCAGCAGCGCTCTCGGGGTAACTGAAGCTTTCTTT. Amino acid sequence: CASSALGVTEAFF.

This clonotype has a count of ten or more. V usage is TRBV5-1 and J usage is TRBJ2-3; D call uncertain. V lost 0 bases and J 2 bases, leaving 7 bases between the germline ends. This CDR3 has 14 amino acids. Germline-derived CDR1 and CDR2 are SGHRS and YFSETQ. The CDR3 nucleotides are TGCGCCAGCAGCTTGGATGACTCCACAGATACGCAGTATTTT. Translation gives CASSLDDSTDTQYF.

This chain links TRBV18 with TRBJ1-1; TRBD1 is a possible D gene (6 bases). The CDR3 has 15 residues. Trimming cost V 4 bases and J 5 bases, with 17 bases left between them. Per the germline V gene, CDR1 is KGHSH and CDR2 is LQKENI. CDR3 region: CASSLIRGGGTEAFF. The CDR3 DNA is TGTGCCAGCTCACTTATCAGGGGTGGTGGGACTGAAGCTTTCTTT.

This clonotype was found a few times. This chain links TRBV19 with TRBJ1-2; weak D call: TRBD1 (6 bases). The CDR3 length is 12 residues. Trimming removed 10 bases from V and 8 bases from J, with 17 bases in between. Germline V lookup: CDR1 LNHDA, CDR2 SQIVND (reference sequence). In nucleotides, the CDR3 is TGTGCCATTCCGGGGGCAGGGGAAGGCTACACCTTC. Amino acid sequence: CAIPGAGEGYTF.

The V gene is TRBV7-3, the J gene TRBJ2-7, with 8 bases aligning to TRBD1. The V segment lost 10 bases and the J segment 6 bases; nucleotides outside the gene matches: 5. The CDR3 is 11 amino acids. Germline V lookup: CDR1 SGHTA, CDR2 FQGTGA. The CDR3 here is CAIGTGSEQYV. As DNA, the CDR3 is TGTGCCATCGGGACAGGAAGCGAGCAGTACGTC.

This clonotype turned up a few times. CDR3 sequence (DNA): TGTGCCAGCAGCCAAGGGAGCGTCCTCGGCATTCAGTACTTC. Protein product: CASSQGSVLGIQYF. V usage is TRBV14 and J usage is TRBJ2-4; no firm D call. The length of the CDR3 is 14 residues. With 1 base removed from V and 9 bases from J, the gap between germline ends came to 13 bases. Germline V gene sequence: CDR1 SGHDN, CDR2 FVKESK.